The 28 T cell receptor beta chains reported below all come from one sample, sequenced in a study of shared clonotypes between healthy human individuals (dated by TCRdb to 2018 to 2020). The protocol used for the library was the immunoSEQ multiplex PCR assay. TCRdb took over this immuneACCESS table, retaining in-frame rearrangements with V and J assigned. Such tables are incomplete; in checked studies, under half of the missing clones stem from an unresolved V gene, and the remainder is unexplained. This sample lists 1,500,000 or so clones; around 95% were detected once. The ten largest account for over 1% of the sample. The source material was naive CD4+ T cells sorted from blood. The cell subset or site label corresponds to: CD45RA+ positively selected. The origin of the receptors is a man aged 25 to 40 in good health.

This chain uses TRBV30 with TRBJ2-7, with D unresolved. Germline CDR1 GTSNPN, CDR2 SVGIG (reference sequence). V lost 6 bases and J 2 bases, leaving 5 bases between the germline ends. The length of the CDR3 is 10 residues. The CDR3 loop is CACGAYEQYF. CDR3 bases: TGTGCCTGCGGAGCCTACGAGCAGTACTTC.

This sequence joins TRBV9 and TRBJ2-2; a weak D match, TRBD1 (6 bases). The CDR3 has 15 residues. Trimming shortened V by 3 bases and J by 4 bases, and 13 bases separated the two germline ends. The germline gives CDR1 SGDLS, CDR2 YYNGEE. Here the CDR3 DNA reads TGTGCCAGCAGCGCAACGGACAGTGGCACCGGGGAGCTGTTTTTT. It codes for CASSATDSGTGELFF.

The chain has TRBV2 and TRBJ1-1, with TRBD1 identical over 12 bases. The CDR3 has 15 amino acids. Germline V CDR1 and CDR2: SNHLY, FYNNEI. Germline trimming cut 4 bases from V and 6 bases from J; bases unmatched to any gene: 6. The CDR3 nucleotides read TGTGCCAGCAGTGCCCCGGGACAGGGGGCGGCTGAAGCTTTCTTT. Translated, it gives CASSAPGQGAAEAFF.

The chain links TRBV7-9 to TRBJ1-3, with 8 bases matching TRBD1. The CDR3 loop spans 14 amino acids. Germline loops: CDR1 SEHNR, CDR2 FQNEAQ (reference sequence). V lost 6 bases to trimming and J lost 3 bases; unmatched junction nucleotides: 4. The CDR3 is CASSWTGYGNTIYF. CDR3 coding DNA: TGTGCCAGCAGTTGGACAGGGTATGGAAACACCATATATTTT.

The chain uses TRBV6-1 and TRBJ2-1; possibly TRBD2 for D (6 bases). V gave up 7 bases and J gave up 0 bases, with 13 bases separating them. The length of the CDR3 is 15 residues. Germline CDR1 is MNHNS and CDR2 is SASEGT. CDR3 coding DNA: TGTGCCAGCATTCGGGGGTCTGGCTCCTACAATGAGCAGTTCTTC. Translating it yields CASIRGSGSYNEQFF.

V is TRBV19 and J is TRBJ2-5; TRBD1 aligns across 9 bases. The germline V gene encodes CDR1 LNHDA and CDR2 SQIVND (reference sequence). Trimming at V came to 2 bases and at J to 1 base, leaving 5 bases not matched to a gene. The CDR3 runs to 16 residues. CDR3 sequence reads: CASSISTGGGQETQYF. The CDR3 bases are TGTGCCAGTAGTATATCAACAGGGGGCGGCCAAGAGACCCAGTACTTC.

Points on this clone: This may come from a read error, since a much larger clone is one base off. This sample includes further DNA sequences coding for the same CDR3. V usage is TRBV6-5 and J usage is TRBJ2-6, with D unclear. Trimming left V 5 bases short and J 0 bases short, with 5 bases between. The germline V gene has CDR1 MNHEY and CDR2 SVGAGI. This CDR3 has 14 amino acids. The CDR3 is CASSPSSGANVLTF. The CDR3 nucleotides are TGTGCCAGCAGTCCCAGCTCTGGGGCCAACGTCCTGACTTTC.

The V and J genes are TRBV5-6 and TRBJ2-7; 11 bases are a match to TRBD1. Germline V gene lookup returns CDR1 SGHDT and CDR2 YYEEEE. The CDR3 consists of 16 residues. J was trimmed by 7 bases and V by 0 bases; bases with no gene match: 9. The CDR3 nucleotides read TGTGCCAGCAGCTTGGTTCGGGACAGGGGGTCGGGGGAGCAGTACTTC. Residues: CASSLVRDRGSGEQYF.

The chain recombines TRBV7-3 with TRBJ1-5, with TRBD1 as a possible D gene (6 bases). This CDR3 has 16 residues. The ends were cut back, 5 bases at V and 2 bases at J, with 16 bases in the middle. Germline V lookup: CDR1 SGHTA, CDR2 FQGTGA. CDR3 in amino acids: CASSQRGHGGNQPQHF. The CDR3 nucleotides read TGTGCCAGCAGCCAACGGGGGCATGGCGGCAATCAGCCCCAGCATTTT. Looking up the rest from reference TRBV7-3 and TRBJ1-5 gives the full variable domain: GAGVSQTPSNKVTEKGKYVELRCDPISGHTALYWYRQSLGQGPEFLIYFQGTGAADDSGLPNDRFFAVRPEGSVSTLKIQRTERGDSAVYLCASSQRGHGGNQPQHFGDGTRLSIL.

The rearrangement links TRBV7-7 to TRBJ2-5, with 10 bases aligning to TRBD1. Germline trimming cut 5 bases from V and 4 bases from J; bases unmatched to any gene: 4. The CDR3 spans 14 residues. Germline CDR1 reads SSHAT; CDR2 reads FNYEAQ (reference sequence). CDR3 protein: CASSPDRGAETQYF. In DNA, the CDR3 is TGTGCCAGCAGCCCGGACAGGGGGGCAGAGACCCAGTACTTC.

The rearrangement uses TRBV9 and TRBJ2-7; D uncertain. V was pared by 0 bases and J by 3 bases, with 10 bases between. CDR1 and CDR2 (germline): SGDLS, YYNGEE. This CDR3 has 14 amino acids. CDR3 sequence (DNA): TGTGCCAGCAGCGTAGAGGGCGGCAACTACGAGCAGTACTTC. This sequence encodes CASSVEGGNYEQYF.

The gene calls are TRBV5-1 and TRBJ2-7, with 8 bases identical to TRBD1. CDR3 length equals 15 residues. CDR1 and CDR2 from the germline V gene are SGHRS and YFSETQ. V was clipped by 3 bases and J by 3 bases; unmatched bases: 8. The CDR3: CASSWGRQGSYEQYF. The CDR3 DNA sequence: TGCGCCAGCAGCTGGGGCCGACAGGGGAGCTACGAGCAGTACTTC.

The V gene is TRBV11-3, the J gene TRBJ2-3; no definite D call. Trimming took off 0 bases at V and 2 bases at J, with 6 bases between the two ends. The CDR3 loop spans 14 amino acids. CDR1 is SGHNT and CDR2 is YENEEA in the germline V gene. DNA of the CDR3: TGTGCCAGCAGCTTAGACAGAGACACAGATACGCAGTATTTT. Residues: CASSLDRDTDTQYF.

The CDR3 sequence: CASSLGSGKDEQYF. Here the CDR3 DNA reads TGTGCCAGCAGCTTAGGCAGCGGGAAGGACGAGCAGTACTTC. The chain has TRBV7-6 and TRBJ2-7; 7 nucleotides align to TRBD2. The germline gives CDR1 SGHVS, CDR2 FNYEAQ. Trimming removed 1 base from V and 5 bases from J; junction bases left unmatched: 5. There are 14 residues in the CDR3.

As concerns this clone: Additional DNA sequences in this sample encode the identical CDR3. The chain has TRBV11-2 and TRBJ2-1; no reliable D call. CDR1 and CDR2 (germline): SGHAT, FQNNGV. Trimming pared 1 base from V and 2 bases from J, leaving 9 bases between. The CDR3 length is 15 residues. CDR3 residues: CASSLVRGTYNEQFF. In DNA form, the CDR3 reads TGTGCCAGCAGCTTAGTACGCGGCACCTACAATGAGCAGTTCTTC.

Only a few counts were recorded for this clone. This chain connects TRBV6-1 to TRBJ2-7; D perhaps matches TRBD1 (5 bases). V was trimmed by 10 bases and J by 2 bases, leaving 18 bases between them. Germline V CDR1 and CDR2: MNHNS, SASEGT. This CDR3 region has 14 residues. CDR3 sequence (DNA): TGTGCCACCTCCCAATCTCCGACAGCCTACGAGCAGTACTTC. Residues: CATSQSPTAYEQYF.

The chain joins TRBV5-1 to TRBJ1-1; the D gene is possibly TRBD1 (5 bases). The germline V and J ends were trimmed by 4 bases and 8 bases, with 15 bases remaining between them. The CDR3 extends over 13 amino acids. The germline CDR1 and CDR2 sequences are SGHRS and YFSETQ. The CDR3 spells CASSLRGGAEAFF. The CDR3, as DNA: TGCGCCAGCAGCCTTAGGGGAGGGGCCGAAGCTTTCTTT.

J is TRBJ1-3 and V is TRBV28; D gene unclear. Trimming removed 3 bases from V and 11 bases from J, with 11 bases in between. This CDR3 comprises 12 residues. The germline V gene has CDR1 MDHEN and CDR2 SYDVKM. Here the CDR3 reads CASSLGPSAIYF. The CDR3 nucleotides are TGTGCCAGCAGTTTGGGCCCAAGCGCCATATATTTT.

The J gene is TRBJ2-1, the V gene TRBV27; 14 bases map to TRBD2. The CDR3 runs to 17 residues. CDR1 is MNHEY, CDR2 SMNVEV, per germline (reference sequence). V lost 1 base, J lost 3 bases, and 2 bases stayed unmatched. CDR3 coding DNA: TGTGCCAGCAGTTTATTGACTAGCGGGAGGGTCTACAATGAGCAGTTCTTC. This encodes CASSLLTSGRVYNEQFF.

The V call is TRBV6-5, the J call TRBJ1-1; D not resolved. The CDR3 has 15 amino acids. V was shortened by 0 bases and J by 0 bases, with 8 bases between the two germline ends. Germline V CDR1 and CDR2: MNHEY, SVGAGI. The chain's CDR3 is CASSYSLGMNTEAFF. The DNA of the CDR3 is TGTGCCAGCAGTTACTCCCTCGGGATGAACACTGAAGCTTTCTTT.

The DNA of the CDR3 is TGCAGCGTTGAGGGGCCGGCGGTCTCGGTGACCCAGTACTTC. Translating it yields CSVEGPAVSVTQYF. This chain joins TRBV29-1 and TRBJ2-5; tentative D call: TRBD1 (5 bases). Germline V lookup: CDR1 SQVTM, CDR2 ANQGSEA. V was pared by 3 bases and J by 7 bases, with 18 bases between. The CDR3 sequence is 14 residues long.

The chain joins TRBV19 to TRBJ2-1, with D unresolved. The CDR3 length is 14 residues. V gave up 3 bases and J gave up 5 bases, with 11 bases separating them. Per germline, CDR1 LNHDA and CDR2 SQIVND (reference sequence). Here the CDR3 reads CASSILLTNNEQFF. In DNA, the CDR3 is TGTGCCAGTAGTATTTTGCTCACCAACAATGAGCAGTTCTTC.

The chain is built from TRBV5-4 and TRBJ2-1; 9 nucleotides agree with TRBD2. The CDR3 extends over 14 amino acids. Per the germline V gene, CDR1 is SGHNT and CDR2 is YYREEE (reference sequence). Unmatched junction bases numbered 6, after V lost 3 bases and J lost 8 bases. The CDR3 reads CASSYGTSLYEQFF. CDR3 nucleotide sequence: TGTGCCAGCAGCTACGGGACTAGCTTGTATGAGCAGTTCTTC.

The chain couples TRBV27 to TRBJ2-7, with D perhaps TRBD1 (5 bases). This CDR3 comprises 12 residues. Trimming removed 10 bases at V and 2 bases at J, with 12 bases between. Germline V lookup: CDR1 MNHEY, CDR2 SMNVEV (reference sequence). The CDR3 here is CATATGPYEQYF. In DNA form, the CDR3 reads TGTGCCACGGCAACAGGTCCCTACGAGCAGTACTTC.

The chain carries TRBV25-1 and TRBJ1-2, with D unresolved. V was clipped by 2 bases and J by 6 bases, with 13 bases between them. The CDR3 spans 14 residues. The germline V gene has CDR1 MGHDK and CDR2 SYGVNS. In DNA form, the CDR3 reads TGTGCCAGCAGTGAAGGTTCAAGATGGCATGGCTACACCTTC. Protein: CASSEGSRWHGYTF.

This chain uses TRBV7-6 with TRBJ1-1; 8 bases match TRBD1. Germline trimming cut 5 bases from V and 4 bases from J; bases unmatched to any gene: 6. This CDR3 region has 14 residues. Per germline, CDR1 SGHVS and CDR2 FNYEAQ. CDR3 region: CASSGQGAGTEAFF. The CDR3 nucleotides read TGTGCCAGCAGCGGCCAGGGGGCGGGCACTGAAGCTTTCTTT.

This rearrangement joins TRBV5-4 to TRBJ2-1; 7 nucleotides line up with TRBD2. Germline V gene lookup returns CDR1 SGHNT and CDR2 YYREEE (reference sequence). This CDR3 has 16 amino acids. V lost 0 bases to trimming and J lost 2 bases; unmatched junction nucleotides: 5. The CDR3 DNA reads TGTGCCAGCAGCTTGGGCGGGAGTATGACCTACAATGAGCAGTTCTTC. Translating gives CASSLGGSMTYNEQFF.

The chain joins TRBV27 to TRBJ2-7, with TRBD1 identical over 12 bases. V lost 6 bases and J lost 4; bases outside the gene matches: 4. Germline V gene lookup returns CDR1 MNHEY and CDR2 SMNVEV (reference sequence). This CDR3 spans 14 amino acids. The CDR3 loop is CASSTGQGAYEQYF. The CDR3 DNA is TGTGCCAGCAGCACGGGACAGGGGGCTTACGAGCAGTACTTC.